Following are 21 T cell receptor beta chains from one sample sequenced in a study of control samples from healthy donors and cancer patients. Using immunoSEQ multiplex PCR, the repertoire was profiled, and TCRdb retains in-frame clones only, with some absent. The sample consists of roughly 95,000 clones, approximately 89% of them appearing once. The specimen sequenced was blood. These TCRs come from a woman in her twenties or thirties in good health.

The chain is built from TRBV5-4 and TRBJ1-3, with D tentatively TRBD1 (5 bases). This CDR3 spans 19 amino acids. V lost 7 bases and J lost 0, with 26 bases in between. CDR1 is SGHNT and CDR2 is YYREEE in the germline V gene (reference sequence). The CDR3 here is CASSRGDGHWRSSGNTIYF. The DNA for the CDR3 is TGTGCCAGCTCCAGAGGGGATGGACACTGGAGATCCTCTGGAAACACCATATATTTT.

The chain is built from TRBV30 and TRBJ1-4; D is unclear. Germline V lookup: CDR1 GTSNPN, CDR2 SVGIG (reference sequence). This CDR3 spans 14 amino acids. The V gene lost 0 bases and the J gene lost 1 base, with 6 bases spanning the gap. Here the CDR3 reads CAWSVFRTNEKLFF. In DNA form, the CDR3 reads TGTGCCTGGAGTGTATTTCGAACTAATGAAAAACTGTTTTTT.

The chain combines TRBV19 with TRBJ2-5; D uncertain. V was clipped by 7 bases and J by 4 bases, with 19 bases between them. This CDR3 is 15 amino acids long. CDR1 and CDR2 from the germline V gene are LNHDA and SQIVND (reference sequence). The CDR3 is CASKTGTQSVETQYF. The CDR3 DNA follows: TGTGCCAGTAAGACCGGCACCCAGAGCGTAGAGACCCAGTACTTC.

V and J are TRBV27 and TRBJ2-7; 9 positions match TRBD1. After removal of 3 bases from V and 2 bases from J, the junction contained 2 bases not matched to a gene. Germline-derived CDR1 and CDR2 are MNHEY and SMNVEV (reference sequence). The CDR3 is 14 residues long. As DNA, the CDR3 is TGTGCCAGCAGTTTCGGGACAGGGACCTACGAGCAGTACTTC. Residues: CASSFGTGTYEQYF.

The chain couples TRBV5-1 to TRBJ2-2; perhaps D is TRBD1 or TRBD2 (5 bases each). The germline V gene has CDR1 SGHRS and CDR2 YFSETQ. V lost 4 bases and J 4 bases, leaving 17 bases between the germline ends. The CDR3 length is 16 residues. The DNA for the CDR3 is TGCGCCAGCAGCGGTTTGGGACCCCCGGCCACCGGGGAGCTGTTTTTT. Translated: CASSGLGPPATGELFF.

The chain uses TRBV19 and TRBJ1-3; D is unresolved. CDR1 is LNHDA and CDR2 is SQIVND in the germline V gene (reference sequence). Trimming removed 6 bases from V and 2 bases from J, with 11 bases in between. There are 14 residues in the CDR3. The CDR3 bases are TGTGCCAGTAGATTGGACGGAACTGGAAACACCATATATTTT. Its protein is CASRLDGTGNTIYF.

CDR3 sequence: CASSQIGTKRYNEQFF. DNA for the CDR3: TGCGCCAGCAGCCAGATTGGGACTAAAAGGTACAATGAGCAGTTCTTC. V is TRBV4-1 and J is TRBJ2-1; 7 nucleotides align to TRBD2. The V segment lost 3 bases and the J segment 4 bases; nucleotides outside the gene matches: 9. The CDR3 is 16 residues long. The germline V gene has CDR1 MGHRA and CDR2 YSYEKL.

The gene calls are TRBV29-1 and TRBJ1-2; D possibly corresponds to TRBD1 (5 bases). The germline V gene encodes CDR1 SQVTM and CDR2 ANQGSEA. The V end lost 5 bases, the J end lost 4 bases, and 17 bases lay between the germline ends. There are 14 residues in the CDR3. The DNA of the CDR3 is TGCAGCGTTACCCCCCAGGGACTGCTCTATGGCTACACCTTC. This sequence encodes CSVTPQGLLYGYTF. Filled out from reference TRBV29-1 and TRBJ1-2, the complete variable domain reads SAVISQKPSRDICQRGTSLTIQCQVDSQVTMMFWYRQQPGQSLTLIATANQGSEATYESGFVIDKFPISRPNLTFSTLTVSNMSPEDSSIYLCSVTPQGLLYGYTFGSGTRLTVV.

The chain recombines TRBV25-1 with TRBJ2-7; no clear D gene. The CDR3 is 13 residues long. CDR1 and CDR2 (germline): MGHDK, SYGVNS. V gave up 3 bases and J gave up 5 bases, with 11 bases separating them. DNA for the CDR3: TGTGCCAGCAGTGAGCCACTACGGGACGAGCAGTACTTC. Amino acid sequence: CASSEPLRDEQYF.

The CDR3 sequence is CASTLGRDQPQHF. CDR3 coding DNA: TGTGCCAGCACTCTAGGAAGGGATCAGCCCCAGCATTTT. This rearrangement joins TRBV12-3 or TRBV12-4 to TRBJ1-5; D call uncertain. The CDR3 contains 13 residues. Between the trimmed V and J ends, which lost 7 bases and 5 bases, there was a span of 12 bases.

The V gene is TRBV6-5, the J gene TRBJ1-3; TRBD1 might be the D (5 bases). Germline CDR1 MNHEY, CDR2 SVGAGI. The CDR3 is made up of 16 amino acids. V was cut by 0 bases and J by 0 bases, with 9 bases left in between. This CDR3 is CASSYSGTLSGNTIYF. DNA of the CDR3: TGTGCCAGCAGTTACTCGGGGACCCTCTCTGGAAACACCATATATTTT.

The chain is built from TRBV23-1 and TRBJ1-2, with a possible D match to TRBD1 (5 bases). TRBV23-1 is identified as an open reading frame with a role that is uncertain. The CDR3 sequence is 15 residues long. The V and J ends lost 2 bases and 3 bases respectively, with 13 bases between them. For the CDR3, the DNA is TGCGCCAGCAGTCAACTAGGGACGGACTACTATGGCTACACCTTC. Encoded protein: CASSQLGTDYYGYTF.

The chain is built from TRBV7-9 and TRBJ2-1; D gene uncertain. Per the germline V gene, CDR1 is SEHNR and CDR2 is FQNEAQ (reference sequence). The CDR3 has 12 residues. With 4 bases removed from V and 5 bases from J, the gap between germline ends came to 6 bases. The CDR3 DNA is TGTGCCAGCAGCTACACGGACAATGAGCAGTTCTTC. Protein sequence: CASSYTDNEQFF.

This chain connects TRBV18 to TRBJ2-1, with D maybe TRBD2 (5 bases). Trimming cost V 2 bases and J 4 bases, with 6 bases left between them. In germline, CDR1 is KGHSH, CDR2 LQKENI. This CDR3 is 13 amino acids long. The CDR3 protein is CASSPTSYNEQFF. In DNA, the CDR3 is TGTGCCAGCTCACCAACTAGTTACAATGAGCAGTTCTTC.

V gene TRBV20-1 combines with J gene TRBJ1-1; D not resolved. In germline, CDR1 is DFQATT, CDR2 SNEGSKA (reference sequence). The CDR3 loop spans 11 amino acids. V was cut by 5 bases and J by 0 bases, with 4 bases left in between. CDR3 DNA: TGCAGTGCTTTACTGAACACTGAAGCTTTCTTT. Translated, it gives CSALLNTEAFF.

The chain couples TRBV6-5 to TRBJ1-1; D remains ambiguous. The V end was cut by 0 bases, the J end by 1 base, with 6 bases between. The CDR3 runs to 14 residues. Germline assignment: CDR1 MNHEY and CDR2 SVGAGI. Written as DNA, the CDR3 is TGTGCCAGCAGTTACTCGCACACGAACACTGAAGCTTTCTTT. As protein: CASSYSHTNTEAFF.

The rearrangement links TRBV2 to TRBJ2-3; no clear D. CDR1 is SNHLY, CDR2 FYNNEI, per germline. The CDR3 is 14 amino acids. V lost 1 base, J lost 4 bases, and 9 bases lay in between. The DNA of the CDR3 is TGTGCCAGCAGTGAAGGGGTGGGCGCAGATACGCAGTATTTT. This gives the protein CASSEGVGADTQYF.

The chain has TRBV10-3 and TRBJ2-2, with 8 bases matching TRBD1. Germline V gene sequence: CDR1 ENHRY, CDR2 SYGVKD. CDR3 length: 13 amino acids. The ends lost 6 bases at V and 5 bases at J; junction bases unmatched: 2. The CDR3 region is CAISDRGTGELFF. The DNA for the CDR3 is TGTGCCATCAGCGACAGGGGTACCGGGGAGCTGTTTTTT.

The chain has TRBV30 and TRBJ1-4; D not certain. Trimming removed 1 base from V and 6 bases from J, with 12 bases in between. This CDR3 has 14 amino acids. Germline V gene sequence: CDR1 GTSNPN, CDR2 SVGIG (reference sequence). CDR3 in amino acids: CAWSEGLGDEKLFF. Written as DNA, the CDR3 is TGTGCCTGGAGTGAGGGCCTTGGGGATGAAAAACTGTTTTTT.

The V call is TRBV6-5, the J call TRBJ2-5, with a possible D match to TRBD1 (5 bases). Trimming removed 7 bases from V and 2 bases from J, with 11 bases in between. Germline values: CDR1 MNHEY, CDR2 SVGAGI. This CDR3 has 13 amino acids. CDR3 DNA sequence: TGTGCCAGCATGCTTCCAGGGCAAGAGACCCAGTACTTC. It translates to CASMLPGQETQYF.

This clone was seen a few times. This chain's CDR3 is CATSRDNQAWLYF. The CDR3 coding sequence is TGTGCCACCAGCAGAGATAACCAGGCTTGGTTGTACTTC. This chain links TRBV15 with TRBJ2-4, with D unresolved. Between the trimmed V and J ends, which lost 0 bases and 15 bases, there was a span of 15 bases. This CDR3 has 13 amino acids. Germline CDR1 is LNHNV and CDR2 is YYDKDF (reference sequence).